These 7 T cell receptor beta chains were sequenced from one sample in a study of blood T cell repertoires in COVID-19. TCRdb's table, derived via immunoSEQ multiplex PCR, lists solely in-frame clones and lacks some. The data show about 40,000 clones, with approximately 87% seen just once and about an eighth held by the top ten. Sequencing was performed on peripheral blood. These receptors came from a man aged 65 to 85 with acute or convalescent COVID-19.

The table lists this clone with a count of one. The chain links TRBV27 to TRBJ2-7; D remains ambiguous. CDR3 length equals 14 residues. Germline values: CDR1 MNHEY, CDR2 SMNVEV (reference sequence). The V and J ends lost 6 bases and 4 bases respectively, with 16 bases between them. In nucleotides, the CDR3 is TGTGCCAGCAGCCGGCGGCTAACCCAATACGAGCAGTACTTC. Protein product: CASSRRLTQYEQYF.

In this sample, this clone turned up a few times. The rearrangement links TRBV6-2 or TRBV6-3 to TRBJ2-6; 8 positions match TRBD1. V lost 6 bases to trimming and J lost 4 bases; unmatched junction nucleotides: 8. This CDR3 contains 16 residues. In germline, CDR1 is MNHEY, CDR2 SVGEGT. CDR3 nucleotide sequence: TGTGCCAGCAGCCTTTCCAGGGGGCCAGGGGCCAACGTCCTGACTTTC. Translated, it gives CASSLSRGPGANVLTF.

V usage is TRBV12-2 and J usage is TRBJ2-2; TRBD2, as called in the table, went unchecked against the DNA. TRBV12-2 is a pseudogene segment. CDR3 size: 16 residues. This CDR3 reads CASRAERDVNTGELFF. The CDR3 region has the DNA TGTGCATCCCGGGCGGAGCGGGATGTGAACACCGGGGAGCTGTTTTTT.

This CDR3 reads CAISESTGRGVRDEQFF. CDR3 DNA: TGTGCCATCAGTGAGTCGACAGGGCGGGGCGTCCGGGATGAGCAGTTCTTC. The chain links TRBV10-3 to TRBJ2-1, with D perhaps matching TRBD1 (7 bases). CDR1 and CDR2 (germline): ENHRY, SYGVKD. There are 17 residues in the CDR3. V lost 0 bases and J lost 8, with 20 bases in between.

The chain joins TRBV9 to TRBJ2-3; 14 bases align to TRBD2. CDR1 and CDR2 from the germline V gene are SGDLS and YYNGEE. This CDR3 spans 18 amino acids. V dropped 4 bases and J dropped 3; count of bases not matched to a gene: 10. This chain's CDR3 is CASSIIPGLAGETDTQYF. DNA for the CDR3: TGTGCCAGCAGCATCATACCGGGACTAGCGGGAGAAACAGATACGCAGTATTTT.

This clone was seen a single time. The V gene is TRBV2, the J gene TRBJ1-1; 7 bases map to TRBD1. Germline loops: CDR1 SNHLY, CDR2 FYNNEI. Losses at the gene ends were 4 bases for V and 5 bases for J; bases not matched to a gene: 7. The CDR3 has 14 amino acids. CDR3 nucleotide sequence: TGTGCCAGCAGTGCGGCAGGGGGTCGAACTGAAGCTTTCTTT. Translated: CASSAAGGRTEAFF.

The chain links TRBV5-4 to TRBJ1-6, with D perhaps TRBD1 (6 bases). Between the trimmed V and J ends, which lost 0 bases and 8 bases, there was a span of 9 bases. The CDR3 totals 14 residues. The germline V gene encodes CDR1 SGHNT and CDR2 YYREEE (reference sequence). The CDR3 is CASSLEQGDSPLHF. In nucleotides, the CDR3 is TGTGCCAGCAGCTTGGAACAGGGTGATTCACCCCTCCACTTT.